This entry concerns a single T cell receptor (beta chain). Which antigen it targets is not known. Nothing much larger sits one base from this clone, and base qualities are not available. These data come from a study of blood T cell repertoires in COVID-19 (dated by TCRdb to the early 2020s). About the investigation overall: Samples covering the acute and convalescent phases of COVID-19 were provided by collaborators in the United States, Italy and Spain. The material from the prospective study consisted of cDNA or gDNA derived from T cells, B-cell-depleted T cells, or PBMCs. A de-identified subject ID, COVID-19 status, age in years and sex were almost always included in the sample metadata. Subjects who had been exposed to COVID-19, were actively infected with it, or had recovered from it provided the deeply sampled blood TCRbeta repertoires that made up the dataset. The samples were drawn from the first 160 participants of the ongoing ImmuneRACE study and from 1,254 subjects provided by 6 global collaborators. The repertoires were released in a freely available public database intended as a resource for research on the immune response to SARS-CoV-2. Where available, HLA class I and class II types were obtained from metadata supplied by the sample provider rather than from assay-based typing. General conclusions and limits of the study: The quantity of clinical and demographic metadata differed by source and by participant and was supplied without curation.

TCRbeta CDR3 regions were amplified from genomic DNA by means of the immunoSEQ Assay, a bias-controlled multiplex PCR. Per the source publication's procedure: Nucleated cell counts per sample were estimated from amplification of reference gene primers within the assay. To quantify the absolute abundance of each unique TCRbeta CDR3 rearrangement, sequence reads were collapsed and filtered. For each sample, productive Simpson clonality was calculated as the square root of Simpson's diversity index over productive rearrangements. The source is immuneACCESS, and TCRdb retained only in-frame sequences with V and J called. Part of the clones is not carried over; for the studies checked, unresolved V genes explain less than half of this, and the remainder is unexplained. D and trimming come from the DNA, and the V and J calls and clone size come from that table. This sample has fewer than 200,000 clones in its table, and roughly 89% of those were observed once. The ten biggest clones cover 12% of the sample.

In Seattle, one collaborating source enrolled patients while the infection was active and tracked those patients longitudinally over the course of disease. Each collaborating institution followed its own protocols to collect whole blood in K2EDTA tubes. For TCRbeta analysis, collaborators shipped samples in one of three forms: frozen whole blood, isolated PBMCs, or DNA extracted from either of those sample types. According to the germline V gene, CDR1 reads MNHEY and CDR2 reads SVGAGI. The CDR3 holds 15 amino acids from the cysteine to the phenylalanine. Just the 45-base CDR3 DNA is kept, in frame starting at base 1. V is reduced by 7 bases and J by 2 bases, leaving a spacing of 17 bases between them.

The TCR was taken from a woman aged 65 to 85 with COVID-19, enrolled during active disease. The sequence joins TRBV6-5 to TRBJ2-5, with TRBD1 perhaps the D gene, on 6 matching bases. Sequencing input: peripheral blood. The CDR3 region: CASTARTRGQETQYF. The DNA sequence is TGTGCCAGCACCGCAAGGACCAGGGGTCAAGAGACCCAGTACTTC.